These 3 T cell receptor beta chains were sequenced from one sample in a study of shared clonotypes between healthy human individuals. The repertoire was sequenced with immunoSEQ multiplex PCR; TCRdb's copy has only in-frame clones and lacks some. The profile shows more than 850,000 clones, about 80% of them singletons. The specimen was memory CD4+ T cells from PBMCs. Subset reported: CD45RA-negative fraction. The receptor set was obtained from a man younger than 30 in good health. Some clones in this sample may be carry-over from other donors' samples.

The rearrangement uses TRBV7-2 and TRBJ2-2; TRBD2 matches at 8 bases. Germline assignment: CDR1 SGHTA and CDR2 FQGNSA. Losses at the gene ends were 1 base for V and 7 bases for J; bases not matched to a gene: 5. This CDR3 spans 15 amino acids. DNA for the CDR3: TGTGCCAGCAGCTTAGGTCGGGGGGGAAGCGGGGAGCTGTTTTTT. Its translation is CASSLGRGGSGELFF. The full variable domain, its missing parts supplied by reference TRBV7-2 and TRBJ2-2, is GAGVSQSPSNKVTEKGKDVELRCDPISGHTALYWYRQSLGQGLEFLIYFQGNSAPDKSGLPSDRFSAERTGGSVSTLTIQRTQQEDSAVYLCASSLGRGGSGELFFGEGSRLTVL.

The chain joins TRBV27 to TRBJ2-7; TRBD1 matches 8 bases. Per the germline V gene, CDR1 is MNHEY and CDR2 is SMNVEV (reference sequence). The CDR3 length is 16 residues. Germline trimming cut 0 bases from V and 2 bases from J; bases unmatched to any gene: 6. The CDR3 sequence: CASSLSRDRLTYEQYF. In nucleotides, the CDR3 is TGTGCCAGCAGTTTATCCCGGGACAGGCTAACCTACGAGCAGTACTTC.

The V call is TRBV7-9, the J call TRBJ1-4, with D possibly matching TRBD1 (5 bases). The germline CDR1 and CDR2 sequences are SEHNR and FQNEAQ (reference sequence). CDR3 length: 15 amino acids. The ends were cut back, 5 bases at V and 7 bases at J, with 17 bases in the middle. CDR3 bases: TGTGCCAGCAGCATCAGGGACCAGCGGGGTGAAAAACTGTTTTTT. Translated: CASSIRDQRGEKLFF.